This TCR beta chain stems from a study of vaccination effects on CD4 cells after COVID-19 (dated by TCRdb to between 2021 and 2024). Describing the broader study: Each participant received two doses of an mRNA SARS-CoV-2 vaccine, either BNT162b2 or mRNA-1273. Altogether, some 10 COVID-19 convalescent patients and a few SARS-CoV-2-naive healthy vaccine recipients made up the full study. Cultures from other donors in the study were sequenced using the Oncomine TCR Beta short-read assay on an Illumina iSeq 100. In both COVID-19 convalescent patients and infection-naive vaccine recipients, the study compared SARS-CoV-2 spike-specific CD4+ TCR repertoires from before mRNA vaccination with those from after it.

The method was the immunoSEQ multiplex PCR assay. DNA from the cultured, isolated CD4+ T cells was subjected to TCR beta CDR3 sequencing. From the authors' description of their analysis: Non-productive TCR sequences were removed and reads were trimmed to the CDR3 region, keeping CDR3s of at least 7 amino acids. The MANAFEST web app was used to identify antigen-specific clonotypes by comparing expansion in peptide wells with expansion in reference cultures. Positive clones required FDR<0.05 expansion versus reference and all other wells, odds ratio above 5, and frequency above 0.1% in two replicate wells. A clonotype was defined as cross-reactive if the clonotype was significantly expanded both in SARS-CoV-2 spike wells and in at least one common cold coronavirus spike condition. Using the stringdist R package, CDR3 similarity was measured by Levenshtein distance, and unrooted trees were constructed with ape in R 3.6.1. This is the immuneACCESS table as TCRdb keeps it, with only in-frame sequences that have V and J called. A part of the clones is gone; compared with another copy, unresolved V genes explain less than half, and the rest is unexplained. V and J calls and clone size are as listed in that table; D and trimming were resolved from the DNA. For this sample there are more than 11,000 clones; less than 85% appear just once. The top ten hold roughly 24% of the sample.

The paper's findings and limits, for the study overall: Marked clonal contraction was observed in both infection-induced and vaccine-induced clones at late post-vaccination timepoints, consistent with waning T cell responses. Among healthy vaccine recipients, nearly all vaccine-induced clones were SARS-CoV-2 mono-reactive, and just 1 of 255 was cross-reactive with common cold coronaviruses. Limitations of the study were the small number of convalescent patients and the absence of early post-infection timepoints.

Comments on this clone: Its antigen is still unknown. The input lacks base qualities; no much larger clone sits a single base away.

To identify antigen-specific CD4+ T cell clonotypes by their expansion, the ViraFEST assay first stimulated PBMC with viral peptide pools and then applied TCR sequencing. After less than eleven days of culture, CD4+ T cells were isolated with the EasySep CD4+ T cell isolation kit. None of the healthy vaccine recipients had a prior SARS-CoV-2 infection, which was confirmed by nucleocapsid antibody tests that came back negative both before and after vaccination. Fewer than 2.5 million PBMC per well were cultured in IMDM with about 5% human AB serum, 10 IU/ml IL-2 and gentamicin, plus 10 ug/ml peptides. Half of the culture medium was replaced with fresh IL-2-containing medium on days 3 and 7. Unless noted otherwise, every peptide stimulation condition was cultured in triplicate wells. PBMC were separated from whole blood using Ficoll-Paque Plus gradient centrifugation and were then either cryopreserved at -140C or used fresh. The overlapping peptide pools covered the spike proteins of SARS-CoV-2 and of the common cold coronaviruses HCoV-NL63, HCoV-OC43 and HCoV-229E. The QIAamp micro DNA kit was used to extract genomic DNA from the cultured CD4+ T cells.

There are 14 amino acids in the CDR3, from cysteine to phenylalanine inclusive. The CDR3 DNA has 42 bases and is translated from base 1. Trimming accounts for 6 bases at V and 7 bases at J, while the number of junction bases matched to no gene is 10. CDR1 MNHNY and CDR2 SVGAGI are derived from the germline V gene (reference sequence). The TCR was taken from a human donor who received a COVID-19 vaccine. The sequence joins TRBV6-6 to TRBJ2-7, and 9 junction bases match TRBD1. Sequenced here: CD4+ T cells from PBMCs cultured with HCoV-229E spike peptides, sampled before COVID-19 vaccination. The cell subset or site label of this sample denotes: HCoV-229E spike overlapping peptide pool stimulation. The encoded CDR3 is CASRRDRVMGEQYF. Here is the DNA: TGTGCCAGCAGGCGGGACAGGGTGATGGGTGAGCAGTACTTC.